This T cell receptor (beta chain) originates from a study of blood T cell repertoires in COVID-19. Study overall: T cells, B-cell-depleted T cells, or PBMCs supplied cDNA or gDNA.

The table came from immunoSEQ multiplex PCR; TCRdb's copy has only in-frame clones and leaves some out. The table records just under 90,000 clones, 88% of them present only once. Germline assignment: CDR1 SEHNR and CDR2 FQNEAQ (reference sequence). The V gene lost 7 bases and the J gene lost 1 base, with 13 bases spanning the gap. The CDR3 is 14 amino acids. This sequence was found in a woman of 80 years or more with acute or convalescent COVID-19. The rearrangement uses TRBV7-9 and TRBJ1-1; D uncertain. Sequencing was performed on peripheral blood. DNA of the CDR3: TGTGCCAGCATGCCAGAAGGCGGGAACACTGAAGCTTTCTTT. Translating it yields CASMPEGGNTEAFF.